These T cell receptor beta chains were read from a single sample in a study of blood T cells in healthy people across ages. Via MiXCR, TCRdb re-called the 5' RACE reads, giving one row per CDR3 protein. The data show over 1,500,000 distinct CDR3 sequences, roughly 49% seen once. The sample consisted of blood. These receptors were obtained from a middle-aged woman in good health. CDR3s include the opening cysteine and the closing phenylalanine or tryptophan. D genes are given only for firm matches. Not all rows give a size; the values are once, few, many and, for expanded clones, a class.

size	J	D	V	DNA	CDR3
-	TRBJ1-2	TRBD1	TRBV4-2	TGTGCCAGCAGCCGCGGGACAGGACCCAACCAGAATAACTATGGCTACACCTTC	CASSRGTGPNQNNYGYTF
-	TRBJ2-7	-	TRBV29-1	TGCAGCGTTTCATCTCAGGAAACCTACGAGCAGTACTTC	CSVSSQETYEQYF
-	TRBJ2-7	TRBD2	TRBV27	TGTGCCAGCGGACGGGGGGGGTTGTACTTC	CASGRGGLYF
-	TRBJ2-7	TRBD2	TRBV7-2	TGTGCCAGCAGCTCCCCTAGCGGGGTTTACAATGAGCAGTACTTC	CASSSPSGVYNEQYF
-	TRBJ2-5	TRBD2	TRBV6-6	TGTGCCAGCAGTTACATGGCGGGGGGCCAAGAGACCCAGTACTTC	CASSYMAGGQETQYF
-	TRBJ2-7	-	TRBV5-6	TGTGCCAGCAGCTGGGGGGACGAGGCCTACGAGCAGTACTTC	CASSWGDEAYEQYF
-	TRBJ2-1	TRBD2	TRBV7-2	TGTGCCAGCAGCTTAGCCGGGGGGGACTTCAATGAGCAGTTCTTC	CASSLAGGDFNEQFF
-	TRBJ2-3	TRBD1	TRBV7-9	TGTGCCAGCAGCCTCCAGGGGGACATTCAGGGAGATACGCAGTATTTT	CASSLQGDIQGDTQYF
-	TRBJ2-5	-	TRBV10-3	TGTGCCACCGCGGACTGGCAAGAGACCCAGTACTTC	CATADWQETQYF
-	TRBJ2-1	-	TRBV5-1	TGCGCCGGCAGCTCAGGACCAGAAATGGTCAATGAGCAGTTCTTC	CAGSSGPEMVNEQFF
few	TRBJ2-5	-	TRBV6-6	TGTGCCAGCAGTTACTCGACCAGGGACGAGACCCAGTACTTC	CASSYSTRDETQYF